A selection of T cell receptor beta chains follows, all from one sample in a study of T cell responses to AZD1222 COVID-19 vaccine. Generated by immunoSEQ multiplex PCR, the TCRdb table keeps only in-frame clones and is missing some. The sample gives 150,000 to 200,000 clones, 85% to 95% of which show up once; about 10% is in the top ten. This specimen consisted of peripheral blood, obtained on day 0 of AZD1222 vaccination. All receptors derive from an adult in good health. The CDR3 runs from the conserved cysteine through the conserved F or W. D genes are given only for firm matches. Clone size is shown for a subset of rows, as once, few, many or a class of expanded clone.

d_call j_call v_call clone_size cdr3_nt cdr3_aa
. TRBJ1-2 TRBV4-1 . TGCGCCAGCAGCCAAGAAAGGGCTACCACTAACTATGGCTACACCTTC CASSQERATTNYGYTF
. TRBJ1-1 TRBV28 . TGTGCCAGCAGTTTCGGGATCGGCACTGAAGCTTTCTTT CASSFGIGTEAFF
. TRBJ1-3 TRBV24-1 . TGTGCCACCAGTGATCCCGGGAGCTCTGGAAACACCATATATTTT CATSDPGSSGNTIYF
. TRBJ2-7 TRBV7-9 . TGTGCCAGCACCAACTACTTTCAGGGAGAGGCCCACGAGCAGTACTTC CASTNYFQGEAHEQYF
. TRBJ2-7 TRBV5-5 . TGTGCCAGCAGCTTGGGGCTAGGGGCCTACGAGCAGTACTTC CASSLGLGAYEQYF
. TRBJ1-2 TRBV7-2 . TGTGCCAGCAGCAGCAGGTGGTCCGGCTACACCTTC CASSSRWSGYTF
. TRBJ2-3 TRBV7-9 once TGTGCCAGCAGCTCCGCGGGGCTAAGCACAGATACGCAGTATTTT CASSSAGLSTDTQYF
. TRBJ1-3 TRBV2 . TGTGCCAGCAGGGATGGCGTACTCTCTGGAAACACCATATATTTT CASRDGVLSGNTIYF
. TRBJ1-1 TRBV7-2 . TGTGCCAGCAGCTTAGATCAGGGTTTGAGCACTGAAGCTTTCTTT CASSLDQGLSTEAFF
. TRBJ2-5 TRBV7-2 . TGTGCCAGCACTCAGGTACAGGCGTACCAAGAGACCCAGTACTTC CASTQVQAYQETQYF
. TRBJ2-7 TRBV27 once TGTGCCAGCAGCCCCTCTCCGTGGGGGATGGGCTCCTACGAGCAGTACTTC CASSPSPWGMGSYEQYF
. TRBJ2-5 TRBV19 . TGTGCCAGTAGTAAACGGACGGGTCAAGAGACCCAGTACTTC CASSKRTGQETQYF
TRBD2 TRBJ2-1 TRBV18 . TGTGCCAGCTCACCGGCGGGGGATACCGTCAACAATGAGCAGTTCTTC CASSPAGDTVNNEQFF
. TRBJ1-6 TRBV2 . TGTGCCAGCAGCGCCGGGGCTACCTATAATTCACCCCTCCACTTT CASSAGATYNSPLHF
TRBD1 TRBJ1-5 TRBV19 . TGTGCCAGTAGTATGACAGGGAGGGATCAGCCCCAGCATTTT CASSMTGRDQPQHF
. TRBJ1-3 TRBV2 once TGTGCCAGCAGTGTCCCTGGCGAGGGGTTT CASSVPGEGF
TRBD1 TRBJ1-2 TRBV7-9 . TGTGCCAGCAGCCTGGGACAGGGAGGATATGGCTACACCTTC CASSLGQGGYGYTF
. TRBJ2-5 TRBV5-4 . TGTGCCGACGGAGGGGTCAGGGAGACCCAGTACTTC CADGGVRETQYF
TRBD2 TRBJ2-7 TRBV10-3 once TGTGCCAGTTCCGGGACTAGCGTAACCTACGAGCAGTACTTC CASSGTSVTYEQYF
. TRBJ1-6 TRBV28 . TGTGCCAGCGAGGGAAATTCACCCCTCCACTTT CASEGNSPLHF
TRBD1 TRBJ1-2 TRBV5-1 few TGCGCCAGCAGCTCCGGGACAGGGTCTGGCTACACCTTC CASSSGTGSGYTF
TRBD2 TRBJ2-7 TRBV3-1/TRBV3-2 . TGTGCCAGCAGCCAAAACACGGCTAGCGGGGTCTCCTACGAGCAGTACTTC CASSQNTASGVSYEQYF
. TRBJ1-1 TRBV30 . TGTGCCTGGAGTGTACAGGTGACATTATCCTTTTTT CAWSVQVTLSFF
. TRBJ1-6 TRBV19 few TGTGCCACTCAGGAGGGAAGCTCCTATAATTCACCCCTCCACTTT CATQEGSSYNSPLHF